This paragraph covers one TCR beta chain sequence. Its antigen is unknown. This entry is derived from a study of T cells in pancreatic ductal adenocarcinoma. This CDR3 spans 13 amino acids. CDR1 and CDR2 from the germline V gene are SNHLY and FYNNEI. V lost 10 bases, J lost 7 bases, and 16 bases lay in between. Surgery without prior neoadjuvant therapy was the treatment of the selected pancreatic ductal adenocarcinoma patients. Whole-study results and caveats: Blood clonality (roughly 0.067) did not differ significantly from tumor (roughly 0.11). Tumor-versus-blood clonality comparisons may be biased toward lower tumor diversity. Tumor samples had fewer productive templates and roughly 8-fold fewer unique clonotypes than blood.

Some clones are missing from TCRdb's copy, which holds only in-frame ones; the method was immunoSEQ multiplex PCR. This table holds approximately 97,000 clones, 90% to 95% found once. The sample consisted of PBMCs. The origin of this receptor is a human donor with pancreatic ductal adenocarcinoma. V and J are TRBV2 and TRBJ1-4; D gene ambiguous. The CDR3: CANTRTQSEKLFF. The DNA of the CDR3 is TGTGCCAACACTAGGACGCAGAGTGAAAAACTGTTTTTT.